The sequence of this T cell receptor beta chain was determined in a study of T-cell reconstitution after alpha-beta-depleted transplantation in children. Many counts were recorded for this clonotype. Unique molecular identifiers were incorporated during preparation of the TCRbeta library. MiXCR, applied by TCRdb to the PCR reads, yields one record per CDR3 protein. The table lists about 100,000 distinct CDR3 sequences, about 6% of them singletons, with approximately 6.6% in the top ten. This CDR3 has 12 amino acids. V was cut by 6 bases and J by 4 bases, with 12 bases left in between. Germline V gives CDR1 SQVTM, CDR2 ANQGSEA.

This sequence originates from a female patient aged 2-10 years who had a stem cell transplant for Fanconi anemia, so the T cells may come from the graft donor. The sample in question was PBMCs, mostly from graft donor cells, obtained 60 days after TCRalphabeta/CD19-depleted stem cell transplant. The V and J genes are TRBV29-1 and TRBJ1-1; unclear D gene. The CDR3, as DNA: TGCAGCGTGGTAGGGCCGGCCACTGAAGCTTTCTTT. It yields the protein CSVVGPATEAFF. Using reference TRBV29-1 and TRBJ1-1 for the parts outside the CDR3, the full variable domain is SAVISQKPSRDICQRGTSLTIQCQVDSQVTMMFWYRQQPGQSLTLIATANQGSEATYESGFVIDKFPISRPNLTFSTLTVSNMSPEDSSIYLCSVVGPATEAFFGQGTRLTVV.